These T cell receptor beta chains were read from a single sample in a study of human T cells and chemical hapten exposure. TCRdb ran MiXCR on the RACE reads and lists one entry per CDR3 protein. The data contain some 360,000 distinct CDR3 sequences, roughly 5% of them singletons. The material sequenced was whole blood, taken in connection with sensitization to the hapten diphenylcyclopropenone (DPC). These receptors were obtained from a woman between 50 and 59 years old with alopecia areata. Some clones in this sample may be carry-over from other donors' samples. The CDR3 runs from the conserved cysteine through the conserved F or W. The D gene is left open where the match is weak. Clone size is stated in some rows and not others, as once, few, many or a class when expanded.

V	size	D	length	J	DNA	CDR3
TRBV3-1	many	TRBD2	18	TRBJ2-5	TGTGCCAGCAGATTAACCGGCCAGCGGGGGAGTCGGCAAGAGACCCAGTACTTC	CASRLTGQRGSRQETQYF
TRBV5-1	few	-	15	TRBJ2-4	TGCGCCAGCAGCCCATACAGGGCCCCTAAAAACATTCAGTACTTC	CASSPYRAPKNIQYF
TRBV12-3/TRBV12-4	-	TRBD1	16	TRBJ1-3	TGTGCCAGCAGTTTCTCCAGGGGGGCGTTTGGAAACACCATATATTTT	CASSFSRGAFGNTIYF
TRBV7-9	few	-	15	TRBJ1-5	TGTGCCAGCAGCTTAGATGGCAGCAACAATCAGCCCCAGCATTTT	CASSLDGSNNQPQHF
TRBV29-1	many	-	14	TRBJ2-3	TGCAGCGTGGCGCGAGGAGGGTCCCCAGATACGCAGTATTTT	CSVARGGSPDTQYF
TRBV6-2/TRBV6-3	many	-	17	TRBJ2-6	TGTGCCAGCAGTTACAAACCGGAGAGCTCTGGGGCCAACGTCCTGACTTTC	CASSYKPESSGANVLTF
TRBV10-3	-	TRBD1	18	TRBJ1-1	TGTGCCACTCGCGGACCGCAGGGACAGGGCTATGAAAACACTGAAGCTTTCTTT	CATRGPQGQGYENTEAFF
TRBV11-3	-	TRBD2	18	TRBJ2-2	TGTGCCAGCAGCTTAGAATCGGTAACTAGCGGGACCACCGGGGAGCTGTTTTTT	CASSLESVTSGTTGELFF
TRBV6-5	-	-	16	TRBJ1-1	TGTGCCAGCAGTTTAGGGGACACCCGGGCGGCCACTGAAGCTTTCTTT	CASSLGDTRAATEAFF
TRBV12-3/TRBV12-4	many	-	11	TRBJ2-3	TGTGCCAGCAGTTTTGGAGATACGCAGTATTTT	CASSFGDTQYF
TRBV7-8	few	-	14	TRBJ1-3	TGTGCCAGCAGCACCGGTGACTCTGGAAACACCATATATTTT	CASSTGDSGNTIYF
TRBV3-1	many	TRBD1	16	TRBJ2-3	TGTGCCAGCAGCCAATTCTCGGGACAGGGGATAGATACGCAGTATTTT	CASSQFSGQGIDTQYF
TRBV20-1	many	TRBD1	13	TRBJ1-1	TGCAGTGCCCACAGGGGGTCGAACACTGAAGCTTTCTTT	CSAHRGSNTEAFF
TRBV11-2	-	-	15	TRBJ1-5	TGTGCCAGCAGCTTAGGTAGGGGTGGCAATCAGCCCCAGCATTTT	CASSLGRGGNQPQHF
TRBV29-1	many	-	12	TRBJ2-4	TGCAGCGTCTCAGGACGGGGAAACATTCAGTACTTC	CSVSGRGNIQYF
TRBV12-3/TRBV12-4	many	-	16	TRBJ2-1	TGTGCCAGCAGTTCAAGGAGGCAGGGACCCTACAATGAGCAGTTCTTC	CASSSRRQGPYNEQFF
TRBV13	many	-	17	TRBJ2-1	TGTGCCAGCAGCTTAGGGGCAGGGGGGACCCTTGACAATGAGCAGTTCTTC	CASSLGAGGTLDNEQFF
TRBV27	few	TRBD1	16	TRBJ1-3	TGTGCCAGCAGTACCAGACAGGGGGCGCGCGGAAACACCATATATTTT	CASSTRQGARGNTIYF
TRBV25-1	many	-	14	TRBJ2-1	TGTGCCAGCAGTGAATTAGCACCTTACAATGAGCAGTTCTTC	CASSELAPYNEQFF
TRBV29-1	-	-	12	TRBJ2-2	TGCAGCATTGGGTCGGGGACCGGGGAGCTGTTTTTT	CSIGSGTGELFF
TRBV6-5	many	-	14	TRBJ2-1	TGTGCCAGCCTGCCTTGGGCAGGGGCTCTAGGGCAGTTCTTC	CASLPWAGALGQFF
TRBV28	-	TRBD2	20	TRBJ2-1	TGTGCCAGCAGTTTATGGGGAAGAAGGGGGGCTAGCGGGAGCTACAATGAGCAGTTCTTC	CASSLWGRRGASGSYNEQFF
TRBV2	few	TRBD1	12	TRBJ1-2	TGTGCCAGCAGTTCAGGGGGTGTAGGCTACACCTTC	CASSSGGVGYTF
TRBV6-1	many	-	13	TRBJ1-1	TGTGCCAGCAGTGAATGGTCGAACACTGAAGCTTTCTTT	CASSEWSNTEAFF
TRBV20-1	few	TRBD2	14	TRBJ2-3	TGCAGTGCTAGAGCGGCGGGGGGCCCAGATACGCAGTATTTT	CSARAAGGPDTQYF
TRBV7-8	few	-	15	TRBJ1-5	TGTGCCAGCAGCTTATCGGGTCGGAGCAATCAGCCCCAGCATTTT	CASSLSGRSNQPQHF
TRBV20-1	many	-	13	TRBJ2-2	TGCTCGATCCAAGAAGAGAACACCGGGGAGCTGTTTTTT	CSIQEENTGELFF
TRBV6-2/TRBV6-3	-	-	11	TRBJ2-4	TGTGCCAGCACTCTGGGAAACATTCAGTACTTC	CASTLGNIQYF
TRBV20-1	few	-	12	TRBJ2-7	TGCAGTGCTTTTAGAGACTCCTACGAGCAGTACTTC	CSAFRDSYEQYF
TRBV6-5	many	-	14	TRBJ2-3	TGTGCCAGCAGTTATGGGCAGGGAGGAGATACGCAGTATTTT	CASSYGQGGDTQYF
TRBV20-1	-	-	14	TRBJ2-3	TGCAGTGGGGTGCTTGGGGGGTTCACAGATACGCAGTATTTT	CSGVLGGFTDTQYF
TRBV20-1	few	-	15	TRBJ1-6	TGCAGTGCCGAAGGCCAGAAATCCTATAATTCACCCCTCCACTTT	CSAEGQKSYNSPLHF
TRBV28	many	-	17	TRBJ2-1	TGTGCCAGCAGTCACGCGGGGTTTCGCGGTCCCTACAATGAGCAGTTCTTC	CASSHAGFRGPYNEQFF
TRBV29-1	-	-	12	TRBJ1-1	TGCAGCGTTGACCACGGGACCTTTGAAGCTTTCTTT	CSVDHGTFEAFF
TRBV3-1	many	-	14	TRBJ2-6	TGTGCCAGCAGCCCTCTTTCTGGGGCCAACGTCCTGACTTTC	CASSPLSGANVLTF
TRBV30	few	-	14	TRBJ2-4	TGTGCCTGGAGTCCGGTGGGGGCCAAAAACATTCAGTACTTC	CAWSPVGAKNIQYF
TRBV5-1	many	TRBD2	16	TRBJ2-1	TGCGCCAGCAGCCTACCACTAGCGGGGGTGTTGAATGAGCAGTTCTTC	CASSLPLAGVLNEQFF
TRBV5-1	-	TRBD1	15	TRBJ1-5	TGCGCCAGCAGGTGGGGGACAGATAGCAATCAGCCCCAGCATTTT	CASRWGTDSNQPQHF
TRBV5-1	many	TRBD1	14	TRBJ1-1	TGCGCCAGCAGCTCCGGGACAGGGAATGGTGAAGCTTTCTTT	CASSSGTGNGEAFF
TRBV9	few	-	16	TRBJ2-5	TGTGCCAGCAGCGTAGCCAAAAGCTGGGGGCAAGAGACCCAGTACTTC	CASSVAKSWGQETQYF
TRBV20-1	many	-	14	TRBJ1-6	TGCAGTGCGACAGAGGGGCAGGACTATTCACCCCTCCACTTT	CSATEGQDYSPLHF
TRBV2	few	TRBD2	15	TRBJ2-3	TGTGCCAGCAGATCCGGGACTATCCACACAGATACGCAGTATTTT	CASRSGTIHTDTQYF
TRBV7-9	many	TRBD2	13	TRBJ2-3	TGTGCCAGTATGAGCGGGATTACAGATACGCAGTATTTT	CASMSGITDTQYF
TRBV12-3/TRBV12-4	-	TRBD1	16	TRBJ1-3	TGTGCCAGCAGTGGACAGGGGGTGACAGCTGGAAACACCATATATTTT	CASSGQGVTAGNTIYF
TRBV28	many	-	15	TRBJ2-7	TGTGCCAGCAGTTCGGATGGGGTAGGCACGGGCGAGCAGTACTTC	CASSSDGVGTGEQYF
TRBV6-5	few	TRBD1	15	TRBJ2-7	TGTGCCAGCAGTTACCAACAGGGGGTTAACTACGAGCAGTACTTC	CASSYQQGVNYEQYF
TRBV4-3	-	-	17	TRBJ1-3	TGCGCCAGCAGCCAAGATAGGACATCGCGATCTGGAAACACCATATATTTT	CASSQDRTSRSGNTIYF
TRBV9	many	-	14	TRBJ2-1	TGTGCCAGCAGCGTAGAAGGGTCCTACAATGAGCAGTTCTTC	CASSVEGSYNEQFF
TRBV30	many	-	15	TRBJ2-7	TGTGCCTGGAGTCCAATGGTGGTCAGCTCCTACGAGCAGTACTTC	CAWSPMVVSSYEQYF
TRBV11-2	-	-	12	TRBJ2-2	TGTGCCAGCAGCCTTGAGTGGGGAGGGCTGTTTTTT	CASSLEWGGLFF
TRBV29-1	many	TRBD2	16	TRBJ2-1	TGCAGCGTTGAAGAGGGGACTAGCGGGATATACAATGAGCAGTTCTTC	CSVEEGTSGIYNEQFF
TRBV5-6	many	-	15	TRBJ2-1	TGTGCCAGCACCCCCACAGGGTTGCTAGCTGGTGAGCAGTTCTTC	CASTPTGLLAGEQFF
TRBV6-6	many	TRBD2	17	TRBJ2-3	TGTGCCAGCAGCCACAGCGGGACTAGCGGGGGCACAGATACGCAGTATTTT	CASSHSGTSGGTDTQYF